Below are 15 T cell receptor beta chains sequenced from a single sample in a study of blood T cells in healthy people across ages. For the second PCR, which ran for roughly 6 to 12 cycles, a sample-barcoded 5' primer and a J-beta primer mix were used. TCRdb re-called the 5' RACE reads with MiXCR, one entry per CDR3 protein. The sample shows more than 1.4 million distinct CDR3 sequences, roughly 40% of them seen only once. Sequenced sample: blood. Source of these receptors: a woman under 30 in good health.

The V gene is TRBV29-1, the J gene TRBJ1-2; TRBD1 is a possible D gene (5 bases). V was trimmed by 7 bases and J by 8 bases, leaving 20 bases between them. There are 13 residues in the CDR3. The germline CDR1 and CDR2 sequences are SQVTM and ANQGSEA. CDR3 region: CSAEYQGEGGYTF. In nucleotides, the CDR3 is TGCAGCGCGGAATACCAGGGAGAGGGAGGCTACACCTTC.

The rearrangement uses TRBV21-1 and TRBJ1-2; TRBD1, the table's D call, was not compared with the DNA. TRBV21-1 is assigned pseudogene status. There are 14 residues in the CDR3. The CDR3, as DNA: TGTGCCAGCAGCAGACCGACAGGGATAAGGGGCTACACCTTC. It encodes CASSRPTGIRGYTF.

In its sample, this clonotype was seen a few times. The V gene is TRBV5-1, the J gene TRBJ2-5, with D possibly TRBD2 on 5 matching bases. Germline CDR1 reads SGHRS; CDR2 reads YFSETQ. Deletions cut 4 bases from V and 5 bases from J, with 18 bases between. This CDR3 contains 15 residues. CDR3 bases: TGCGCCAGCAGCCCTACGGCCGGGGTTTTGGAGACCCAGTACTTC. Encoded protein: CASSPTAGVLETQYF.

The gene calls are TRBV20-1 and TRBJ2-1; 12 bases are shared with TRBD2. This CDR3 has 16 residues. V dropped 4 bases and J dropped 3; count of bases not matched to a gene: 7. Germline CDR1 and CDR2: DFQATT and SNEGSKA (reference sequence). The CDR3 nucleotides are TGCAGTGCTAACCCCAGACTAGCGGGAGTCTACAATGAGCAGTTCTTC. Encoded protein: CSANPRLAGVYNEQFF.

The chain uses TRBV7-6 and TRBJ1-2, with unresolved D. The CDR3 is 15 amino acids. V gave up 4 bases and J gave up 0 bases, with 12 bases separating them. Germline V gene data show CDR1 as SGHVS and CDR2 as FNYEAQ. CDR3 loop: CASSSSPLTNYGYTF. The CDR3 DNA follows: TGTGCCAGCAGCTCCAGTCCACTGACTAACTATGGCTACACCTTC.

The rearrangement uses TRBV3-1 and TRBJ2-1, with 7 bases lining up with TRBD2. The CDR3 has 14 amino acids. CDR1 LGHDT and CDR2 YNNKEL come from the germline V gene (reference sequence). Trimming removed 0 bases from V and 8 bases from J; junction bases left unmatched: 4. The CDR3 DNA sequence: TGTGCCAGCAGCCAAGAGGGGGGGGTCCATGAGCAGTTCTTC. It translates to CASSQEGGVHEQFF.

On this clonotype itself: The junction departs from the called germline gene at one end, perhaps through a read error. The chain joins TRBV7-2 to TRBJ2-5; 7 nucleotides align to TRBD2. Per germline, CDR1 SGHTA and CDR2 FQGNSA. This CDR3 is 13 amino acids long. CDR3: CASLGGGGRTRYF. The CDR3 DNA sequence: TGTGCCAGCCTGGGCGGGGGTGGTAGGACCCGGTACTTC.

This clonotype turned up a few times. The V call is TRBV7-8, the J call TRBJ1-5; D possibly corresponds to TRBD1 (6 bases). V was shortened by 4 bases and J by 7 bases, with 11 bases between the two germline ends. CDR3 size: 13 residues. The germline gives CDR1 SGHVS, CDR2 FQNEAQ. This CDR3 reads CASSSDRHQPQHF. DNA of the CDR3: TGTGCCAGCAGCTCCGACAGGCACCAGCCCCAGCATTTT.

The chain has TRBV28 and TRBJ2-5; D may be TRBD1 (6 bases). Germline V gene sequence: CDR1 MDHEN, CDR2 SYDVKM. Trimming pared 6 bases from V and 2 bases from J, leaving 10 bases between. CDR3 size: 13 residues. In DNA form, the CDR3 reads TGTGCCAGCAGGGGGGCGAGTCAAGAGACCCAGTACTTC. Protein sequence: CASRGASQETQYF.

J is TRBJ1-5 and V is TRBV7-9; perhaps TRBD1 as D (6 bases). There are 17 residues in the CDR3. V lost 1 base and J lost 0, with 13 bases in between. Germline V gene data show CDR1 as SEHNR and CDR2 as FQNEAQ (reference sequence). The CDR3 is CASSLGTATPSNQPQHF. The DNA of the CDR3 is TGTGCCAGCAGCTTAGGGACAGCAACCCCTAGCAATCAGCCCCAGCATTTT. Drawing the rest from reference TRBV7-9 and TRBJ1-5, the complete variable domain is DTGVSQNPRHKITKRGQNVTFRCDPISEHNRLYWYRQTLGQGPEFLTYFQNEAQLEKSRLLSDRFSAERPKGSFSTLEIQRTEQGDSAMYLCASSLGTATPSNQPQHFGDGTRLSIL.

This clonotype was observed a few times. The chain couples TRBV12-3 or TRBV12-4 to TRBJ2-1, with D perhaps TRBD1 or TRBD2 (5 bases each). V was shortened by 3 bases and J by 8 bases, with 14 bases between the two germline ends. There are 14 residues in the CDR3. The CDR3 nucleotides read TGTGCCAGCAGTTTGGGGGTAGCTAGGCATGAGCAGTTCTTC. Protein product: CASSLGVARHEQFF.

The CDR3 reads CASTPTLPSQETQYF. DNA for the CDR3: TGCGCCAGCACCCCGACTTTGCCCTCCCAAGAGACCCAGTACTTC. The chain couples TRBV5-1 to TRBJ2-5; D not resolved. Trimming took 6 bases from V and 1 from J, leaving 16 bases between them. Germline values: CDR1 SGHRS, CDR2 YFSETQ. This CDR3 has 15 residues.

V is TRBV6-5 and J is TRBJ2-7; 7 nucleotides match TRBD1. The V and J ends lost 6 bases and 7 bases, in that order; junction bases with no gene match: 18. CDR1 and CDR2 (germline): MNHEY, SVGAGI. This CDR3 contains 16 residues. In DNA form, the CDR3 reads TGTGCCAGCAGCTCTAAAAGGACAGGTTTGTGGAATGAGCAGTACTTC. This sequence encodes CASSSKRTGLWNEQYF.

This sequence joins TRBV11-2 and TRBJ2-3; possibly TRBD1 or TRBD2 for D (5 bases each). The CDR3 covers 15 residues. Trimming shortened V by 3 bases and J by 7 bases, and 17 bases separated the two germline ends. CDR1 is SGHAT and CDR2 is FQNNGV in the germline V gene. CDR3 DNA: TGTGCCAGCAGCTTGGGGACCAGAGACCTCAATACGCAGTATTTT. The encoded protein is CASSLGTRDLNTQYF.

This clonotype was observed a handful of times. The chain is built from TRBV27 and TRBJ2-2; D uncertain. V lost 2 bases and J 1 base, leaving 5 bases between the germline ends. This CDR3 is built from 14 residues. The V gene's germline CDR1 is MNHEY and CDR2 SMNVEV (reference sequence). CDR3 loop: CASSLRLNTGELFF. The CDR3, as DNA: TGTGCCAGCAGTTTACGGCTGAACACCGGGGAGCTGTTTTTT.